Listed below are T cell receptor beta chains from one sample, sequenced in a study of blood T cell repertoires in COVID-19. The repertoire was sequenced with immunoSEQ multiplex PCR; TCRdb's copy has only in-frame clones and lacks some. This sample yields around 170,000 clones, of which approximately 88% are seen a single time; roughly 2.9% belongs to the top ten. Input material: peripheral blood. These receptors originate from a woman aged 55-70 years with acute or convalescent COVID-19. Both conserved end residues are trimmed from each CDR3. Where a row states a size, it is once, few, many or the class of an expanded clone; other rows omit it.

>TRBV9|NA|TRBJ2-7
ASSLEGATGAEQY
>TRBV10-3|NA|TRBJ2-5
AISPGQGAFETQY
>TRBV28|NA|TRBJ1-1
ASGLTGPGNTEAF
>TRBV9|NA|TRBJ2-6
ASSDSGFHTGANVLT
>TRBV7-9|NA|TRBJ2-7
ASSLTGEAYEQY
>TRBV28|NA|TRBJ1-2
ASSLQGPSA
>TRBV10-1|few|TRBJ1-1
ASSDGGAGNTEAF
>TRBV19|NA|TRBJ2-7
ASSYGTGTYEQY
>TRBV5-1|NA|TRBJ2-3
ASSSRQGGTDTQY
>TRBV18|NA|TRBJ1-2
ASSPQAGANYGYT
>TRBV9|NA|TRBJ2-2
ASSVVQTGHNTGELF
>TRBV6-5|NA|TRBJ1-2
ASSKTGETYGYT
>TRBV28|few|TRBJ1-2
ASSLFRRQGAGYGYT
>TRBV5-1|NA|TRBJ2-3
ASRLNRGNTDTQY
>TRBV18|NA|TRBJ1-5
ASSPGRGQPQH
>TRBV5-4|NA|TRBJ1-6
ASSLGLKGRDSPLH
>TRBV28|NA|TRBJ1-5
ASSLPGQGYQPQH
>TRBV2|NA|TRBJ1-5
ASSEESTGSGPQH
>TRBV5-4|NA|TRBJ1-4
ASSLMGQGHVEKLF
>TRBV5-1|NA|TRBJ2-5
ASSLDPGLQETQY
>TRBV19|NA|TRBJ2-7
ASRGKAGSSDEQY
>TRBV7-9|NA|TRBJ1-3
ASSPGTGTGRNTIY
>TRBV7-2|NA|TRBJ1-6
ASSPFRTASSPLH
>TRBV11-3|NA|TRBJ1-1
ASSSETGSDTEAF